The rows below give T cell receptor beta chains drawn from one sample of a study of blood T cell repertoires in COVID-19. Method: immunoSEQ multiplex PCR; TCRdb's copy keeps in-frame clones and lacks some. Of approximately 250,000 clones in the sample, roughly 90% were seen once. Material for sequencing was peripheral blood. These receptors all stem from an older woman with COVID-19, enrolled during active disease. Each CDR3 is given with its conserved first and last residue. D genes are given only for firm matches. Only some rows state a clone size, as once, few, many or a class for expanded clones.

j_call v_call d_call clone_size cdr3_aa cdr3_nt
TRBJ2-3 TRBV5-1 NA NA CASSPGTHTDTQYF TGCGCCAGCAGCCCAGGGACACACACAGATACGCAGTATTTT
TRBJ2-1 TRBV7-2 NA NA CASSLRQPPYNEQFF TGTGCCAGCAGCTTACGACAGCCCCCTTACAATGAGCAGTTCTTC
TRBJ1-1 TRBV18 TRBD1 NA CASSPLGQGAGTEAFF TGTGCCAGCTCACCGTTGGGACAGGGGGCTGGCACTGAAGCTTTCTTT
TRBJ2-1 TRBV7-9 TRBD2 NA CASSFQKTSGGDNEQFF TGTGCCAGCAGCTTCCAAAAGACTAGCGGGGGTGACAATGAGCAGTTCTTC
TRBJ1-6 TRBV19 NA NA CASSMLGTGGHSFSPLHF TGTGCCAGTAGTATGCTTGGTACGGGCGGGCACTCTTTCTCACCCCTCCACTTT
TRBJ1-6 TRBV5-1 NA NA CASSQGHQLSSYNSPLHF TGCGCCAGCAGCCAGGGACACCAATTGAGCTCCTATAATTCACCCCTCCACTTT
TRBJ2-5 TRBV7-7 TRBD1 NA CASSSTGKGEETQYF TGTGCCAGCAGCTCGACAGGGAAGGGTGAAGAGACCCAGTACTTC
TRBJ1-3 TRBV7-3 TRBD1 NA CASSLGTGAGNTIYF TGTGCCAGCAGCTTGGGGACAGGGGCCGGAAACACCATATATTTT
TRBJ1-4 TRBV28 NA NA CASCQNNEKLFF TGTGCCAGCTGCCAGAATAATGAAAAACTGTTTTTT
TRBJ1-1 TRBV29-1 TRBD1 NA CSVVDGQGATEAFF TGCAGCGTTGTCGATGGACAGGGTGCCACTGAAGCTTTCTTT
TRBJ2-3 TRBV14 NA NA CASSQGQFSTDTQYF TGTGCCAGCAGCCAAGGACAGTTTAGCACAGATACGCAGTATTTT
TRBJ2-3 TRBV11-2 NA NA CASSLQATDTQYF TGTGCCAGCAGCTTGCAGGCCACAGATACGCAGTATTTT
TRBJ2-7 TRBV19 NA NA CARGYQIPYEQYF TGTGCCAGGGGCTACCAGATCCCCTACGAGCAGTACTTC
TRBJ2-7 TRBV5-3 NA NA CARSLGASRTSLYEQYF TGTGCCAGAAGCTTGGGGGCCTCGCGAACCTCTCTTTACGAGCAGTACTTC
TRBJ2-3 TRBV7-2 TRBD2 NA CASSLSGGGDTQYF TGTGCCAGCAGCCTCAGCGGGGGTGGAGATACGCAGTATTTT
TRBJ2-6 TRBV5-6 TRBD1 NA CASSAGTGVGGANVLTF TGTGCCAGCAGTGCCGGGACAGGGGTAGGTGGGGCCAACGTCCTGACTTTC
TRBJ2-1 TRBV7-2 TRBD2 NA CASSRGLRGGLNEQFF TGTGCCAGCAGCCGCGGGTTGCGGGGGGGCCTGAATGAGCAGTTCTTC
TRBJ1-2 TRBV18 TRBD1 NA CASSPFTGGGEDGYTF TGTGCCAGCTCACCTTTTACAGGGGGAGGAGAGGATGGCTACACCTTC
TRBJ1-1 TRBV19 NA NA CASSPTVNTEAFF TGTGCCAGTAGTCCGACAGTGAACACTGAAGCTTTCTTT
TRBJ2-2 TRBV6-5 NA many CASSYGTGRTGELFF TGTGCCAGCAGTTACGGCACGGGAAGGACCGGGGAGCTGTTTTTT
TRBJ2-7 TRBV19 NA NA CASSPPTVTYEQYF TGTGCCAGTAGTCCACCGACAGTTACCTACGAGCAGTACTTC
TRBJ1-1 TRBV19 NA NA CASSQARGSNTEAFF TGTGCCAGTAGCCAGGCCAGGGGTTCGAACACTGAAGCTTTCTTT
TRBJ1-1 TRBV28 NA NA CASSQAGENTEAFF TGTGCCAGCAGCCAGGCAGGGGAGAACACTGAAGCTTTCTTT
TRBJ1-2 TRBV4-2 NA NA CASSQAEGDYGYTF TGTGCCAGCAGCCAAGCTGAGGGGGACTATGGCTACACCTTC
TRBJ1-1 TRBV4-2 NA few CASSQDEGRETEAFF TGTGCCAGCAGCCAAGATGAGGGGCGGGAAACTGAAGCTTTCTTT
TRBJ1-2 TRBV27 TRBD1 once CASGTGAYGYTF TGTGCCAGTGGAACAGGGGCCTATGGCTACACCTTC
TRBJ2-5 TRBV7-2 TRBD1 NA CASSFRRDRGETQYF TGTGCCAGCAGCTTTCGCCGGGACAGGGGAGAGACCCAGTACTTC
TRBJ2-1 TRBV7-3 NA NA CASSLQGLHNEQFF TGTGCCAGCAGCTTACAAGGACTCCACAATGAGCAGTTCTTC
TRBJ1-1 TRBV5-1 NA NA CASSSSGNTEAFF TGCGCCAGCAGCTCCTCAGGGAACACTGAAGCTTTCTTT
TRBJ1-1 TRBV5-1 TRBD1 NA CASSPQDRGGTEAFF TGCGCCAGCAGCCCCCAGGACAGGGGGGGCACTGAAGCTTTCTTT
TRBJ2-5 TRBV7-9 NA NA CASRVHGGQETQYF TGTGCCAGCAGGGTGCATGGCGGACAAGAGACCCAGTACTTC
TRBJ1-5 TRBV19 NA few CASSKIVGGRNQPQHF TGTGCCAGTAGTAAAATTGTCGGGGGTCGCAATCAGCCCCAGCATTTT
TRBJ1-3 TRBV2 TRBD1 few CAKQGASGNTIYF TGTGCCAAACAGGGGGCATCAGGAAACACCATATATTTT
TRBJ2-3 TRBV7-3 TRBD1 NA CASSSRGRTDTQYF TGTGCCAGCAGCTCCAGGGGGCGGACAGATACGCAGTATTTT
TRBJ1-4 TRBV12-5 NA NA CASGLTRGGHEKLFF TGTGCTAGTGGTTTGACTAGGGGAGGGCATGAAAAACTGTTTTTT
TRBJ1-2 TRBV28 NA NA CASSSPALGVNYGYTF TGTGCCAGCAGTTCTCCGGCGCTAGGCGTGAACTATGGCTACACCTTC
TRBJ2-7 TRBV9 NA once CASSVGGADEQYF TGTGCCAGCAGCGTAGGCGGGGCCGACGAGCAGTACTTC